This is a list of T cell receptor beta chains from one sample in a study of CD8+ T cells in alopecia areata. TCRdb's copy holds only in-frame clones and misses some; the assay was immunoSEQ multiplex PCR. The repertoire holds roughly 190,000 clones, with less than 70% as singletons. The starting material was CD4+ T cells sorted from blood, obtained around week 50, from a patient treated with tofacitinib. The receptors were gathered from a human donor with alopecia areata. Both conserved end residues are part of each CDR3. The order of the fields is V gene, clone size, D gene, J gene, CDR3 length, CDR3 DNA, CDR3 protein. The D gene is left open where the match is weak. Part of the rows lack a size; the others show once, few, many or a class for expanded clones.

v_call: TRBV19; clone_size: few; d_call: -; j_call: TRBJ1-5; cdr3_length: 14; cdr3_nt: TGTGCCAGTAATCGGGGGGCCCAGAATCAGCCCCAGCATTTT; cdr3_aa: CASNRGAQNQPQHF
v_call: TRBV7-2; clone_size: -; d_call: -; j_call: TRBJ2-3; cdr3_length: 13; cdr3_nt: TGTGCCAGCAACTCCCCAGGGCGTGGTACGCAGTATTTT; cdr3_aa: CASNSPGRGTQYF
v_call: TRBV5-6; clone_size: -; d_call: TRBD2; j_call: TRBJ2-1; cdr3_length: 13; cdr3_nt: TGTGCCAGCTCCTCCTGGGGGGGGATGGGGCAGTTCTTC; cdr3_aa: CASSSWGGMGQFF
v_call: TRBV5-1; clone_size: -; d_call: -; j_call: TRBJ2-6; cdr3_length: 14; cdr3_nt: TGCGCCAGCGGCCTGGGATCTGGGGCCAACGTCCTGACTTTC; cdr3_aa: CASGLGSGANVLTF
v_call: TRBV7-9; clone_size: -; d_call: -; j_call: TRBJ2-7; cdr3_length: 14; cdr3_nt: TGTGCCAGCAGCTTAGCGGCAGCGGCGGTCGAGCAGTACTTC; cdr3_aa: CASSLAAAAVEQYF
v_call: TRBV5-6; clone_size: -; d_call: -; j_call: TRBJ1-5; cdr3_length: 13; cdr3_nt: TGTGCCAGCAGCTTGGCTCGGCGGCAGCCCCAGCATTTT; cdr3_aa: CASSLARRQPQHF
v_call: TRBV2; clone_size: -; d_call: TRBD2; j_call: TRBJ2-4; cdr3_length: 16; cdr3_nt: TGTGCCAGCAGCGCTATGACTAGCGGGGGGAAAAACATTCAGTACTTC; cdr3_aa: CASSAMTSGGKNIQYF
v_call: TRBV30; clone_size: -; d_call: TRBD2; j_call: TRBJ2-1; cdr3_length: 15; cdr3_nt: TGTGCCTGGAGTGGACTAGCGGACGGCTACAATGAGCAGTTCTTC; cdr3_aa: CAWSGLADGYNEQFF
v_call: TRBV19; clone_size: few; d_call: TRBD1; j_call: TRBJ1-6; cdr3_length: 15; cdr3_nt: TGTGCCAGTAGTCCGACGACAGGGACGAGATCACCCCTCCACTTT; cdr3_aa: CASSPTTGTRSPLHF
v_call: TRBV30; clone_size: -; d_call: -; j_call: TRBJ2-3; cdr3_length: 13; cdr3_nt: TGTGCCTGGAGTGGTGGACTCACAGATACGCAGTATTTT; cdr3_aa: CAWSGGLTDTQYF
v_call: TRBV10-3; clone_size: many; d_call: TRBD2; j_call: TRBJ2-2; cdr3_length: 15; cdr3_nt: TGTGCCATCAGTGGACTAGCGGCGAACACCGGGGAGCTGTTTTTT; cdr3_aa: CAISGLAANTGELFF
v_call: TRBV19; clone_size: few; d_call: TRBD1; j_call: TRBJ1-1; cdr3_length: 14; cdr3_nt: TGTGCCAGTAGGTCGGACAGGTCAAACACTGAAGCTTTCTTT; cdr3_aa: CASRSDRSNTEAFF
v_call: TRBV4-1; clone_size: few; d_call: TRBD1; j_call: TRBJ2-1; cdr3_length: 15; cdr3_nt: TGCGCCAGCAGCCAAAACAGGGGCCGAGGGTTAGGGCAGTTCTTC; cdr3_aa: CASSQNRGRGLGQFF
v_call: TRBV29-1; clone_size: once; d_call: -; j_call: TRBJ2-3; cdr3_length: 13; cdr3_nt: TGCAGCGTTGTGGGAAGGGTCACAGATACGCAGTATTTT; cdr3_aa: CSVVGRVTDTQYF
v_call: TRBV15; clone_size: -; d_call: -; j_call: TRBJ1-2; cdr3_length: 12; cdr3_nt: TGTGCCACCAGCAGAGACGTCTATGGCTACACCTTC; cdr3_aa: CATSRDVYGYTF
v_call: TRBV6-5; clone_size: -; d_call: -; j_call: TRBJ2-6; cdr3_length: 14; cdr3_nt: TGTGCCAGCAGTTACGTGTCTGGGGCCAACGTCCTGACTTTC; cdr3_aa: CASSYVSGANVLTF
v_call: TRBV7-9; clone_size: -; d_call: TRBD2; j_call: TRBJ2-7; cdr3_length: 12; cdr3_nt: TGTGCCAGCAGTCGACCGGGGGGCGAGCAGTACTTC; cdr3_aa: CASSRPGGEQYF
v_call: TRBV6-1; clone_size: -; d_call: -; j_call: TRBJ2-7; cdr3_length: 14; cdr3_nt: TGTGCCAGCAGTGAAGCGTCCTTACAGGGAAGGAGGTACTTC; cdr3_aa: CASSEASLQGRRYF
v_call: TRBV11-2; clone_size: -; d_call: -; j_call: TRBJ2-2; cdr3_length: 12; cdr3_nt: TGTGCCAGCAGGAAAGTTCCCGGGGAGCTGTTTTTT; cdr3_aa: CASRKVPGELFF
v_call: TRBV5-1; clone_size: -; d_call: -; j_call: TRBJ2-7; cdr3_length: 10; cdr3_nt: TGCGCCGGGGAACTCCTCGAGCAGTACTTC; cdr3_aa: CAGELLEQYF
v_call: TRBV6-1; clone_size: -; d_call: -; j_call: TRBJ1-6; cdr3_length: 12; cdr3_nt: TGTGCCAGCAGACTCTATAATTCACCCCTCCACTTT; cdr3_aa: CASRLYNSPLHF
v_call: TRBV7-2; clone_size: -; d_call: -; j_call: TRBJ2-3; cdr3_length: 12; cdr3_nt: TGTGCCAGCAGCCCGAACGGCCCGGGGCAGTATTTT; cdr3_aa: CASSPNGPGQYF
v_call: TRBV11-2; clone_size: once; d_call: -; j_call: TRBJ2-6; cdr3_length: 17; cdr3_nt: TGTGCCAGCAGCTTAGATTTCCCACTCTCTGGGGCCAACGTCCTGACTTTC; cdr3_aa: CASSLDFPLSGANVLTF
v_call: TRBV7-2; clone_size: -; d_call: -; j_call: TRBJ2-7; cdr3_length: 12; cdr3_nt: TGTGCCAGCAGCTTAGGGTGGGGCGAGCAGTACTTC; cdr3_aa: CASSLGWGEQYF
v_call: TRBV6-5; clone_size: -; d_call: -; j_call: TRBJ2-3; cdr3_length: 15; cdr3_nt: TGTGCCAGCAGCCCCACTGGGAGGTGGGCAGATACGCAGTATTTT; cdr3_aa: CASSPTGRWADTQYF
v_call: TRBV6-5; clone_size: -; d_call: TRBD1; j_call: TRBJ1-1; cdr3_length: 14; cdr3_nt: TGTGCCAGCAGTCAGGGACAGGGAAACACTGAAGCTTTCTTT; cdr3_aa: CASSQGQGNTEAFF
v_call: TRBV5-6; clone_size: -; d_call: TRBD2; j_call: TRBJ2-5; cdr3_length: 13; cdr3_nt: TGTGCCAGCAGGGCCCTAGCGGGGGAGACCCAGTACTTC; cdr3_aa: CASRALAGETQYF
v_call: TRBV30; clone_size: -; d_call: TRBD2; j_call: TRBJ2-1; cdr3_length: 14; cdr3_nt: TGTGCCTGGAGATTAGCGGGGGGTCCCAATGAGCAGTTCTTC; cdr3_aa: CAWRLAGGPNEQFF
v_call: TRBV7-3; clone_size: -; d_call: -; j_call: TRBJ2-7; cdr3_length: 14; cdr3_nt: TGTGCCAGCAGCCGAGGGGCGCAGGACTACGAGCAGTACTTC; cdr3_aa: CASSRGAQDYEQYF
v_call: TRBV30; clone_size: -; d_call: -; j_call: TRBJ1-2; cdr3_length: 12; cdr3_nt: TGTGCCTGGAGTGTACCTGCGTATGGCTACACCTTC; cdr3_aa: CAWSVPAYGYTF
v_call: TRBV9; clone_size: -; d_call: -; j_call: TRBJ1-2; cdr3_length: 14; cdr3_nt: TGTGCCAGCAGCGTAACATGGGAGGACTATGGCTACACCTTC; cdr3_aa: CASSVTWEDYGYTF
v_call: TRBV20-1; clone_size: few; d_call: -; j_call: TRBJ1-1; cdr3_length: 11; cdr3_nt: TGCAGTGCCCCCTCGAACACTGAAGCTTTCTTT; cdr3_aa: CSAPSNTEAFF
v_call: TRBV5-4; clone_size: -; d_call: -; j_call: TRBJ2-3; cdr3_length: 12; cdr3_nt: TGTGCCAGCAGCACTCCACGGGATACGCAGTATTTT; cdr3_aa: CASSTPRDTQYF
v_call: TRBV29-1; clone_size: few; d_call: TRBD1; j_call: TRBJ2-6; cdr3_length: 15; cdr3_nt: TGCAGCGTTTTTCAGGGGGCGCGGGGGGCCAACGTCCTGACTTTC; cdr3_aa: CSVFQGARGANVLTF
v_call: TRBV29-1; clone_size: few; d_call: TRBD2; j_call: TRBJ2-1; cdr3_length: 14; cdr3_nt: TGCAGCGCCACTGGACTAGAGTCCTACAATGAGCAGTTCTTC; cdr3_aa: CSATGLESYNEQFF
v_call: TRBV9; clone_size: -; d_call: TRBD2; j_call: TRBJ2-1; cdr3_length: 15; cdr3_nt: TGTGCCAGCAGCCTACGGGGGGGAGCGAGCAATGAGCAGTTCTTC; cdr3_aa: CASSLRGGASNEQFF
v_call: TRBV5-1; clone_size: -; d_call: -; j_call: TRBJ2-3; cdr3_length: 12; cdr3_nt: TGCGCCAGCAGCTGGGACACAGATACGCAGTATTTT; cdr3_aa: CASSWDTDTQYF
v_call: TRBV2; clone_size: -; d_call: -; j_call: TRBJ1-5; cdr3_length: 15; cdr3_nt: TGTGCCAGCAGCGGGACCCCGGGGAGCAATCAGCCCCAGCATTTT; cdr3_aa: CASSGTPGSNQPQHF
v_call: TRBV7-2; clone_size: -; d_call: -; j_call: TRBJ2-3; cdr3_length: 12; cdr3_nt: TGTGCCAGCACCCCGACGACAGATACGCAGTATTTT; cdr3_aa: CASTPTTDTQYF
v_call: TRBV7-8; clone_size: -; d_call: -; j_call: TRBJ1-2; cdr3_length: 14; cdr3_nt: TGTGCCAGCAGCTTAGAGCGTACTAACTATGGCTACACCTTC; cdr3_aa: CASSLERTNYGYTF
v_call: TRBV25-1; clone_size: -; d_call: -; j_call: TRBJ1-6; cdr3_length: 14; cdr3_nt: TGTGCCAGCAGCCTGACCGACTATAATTCACCCCTCCACTTT; cdr3_aa: CASSLTDYNSPLHF
v_call: TRBV5-1; clone_size: -; d_call: -; j_call: TRBJ1-3; cdr3_length: 11; cdr3_nt: TGCGCCAGCAGCTATTCAAACACCATATATTTT; cdr3_aa: CASSYSNTIYF
v_call: TRBV7-7; clone_size: -; d_call: TRBD2; j_call: TRBJ2-5; cdr3_length: 16; cdr3_nt: TGTGCCAGCAGCCCCCCGGGACTAAACTCGGAAGAGACCCAGTACTTC; cdr3_aa: CASSPPGLNSEETQYF